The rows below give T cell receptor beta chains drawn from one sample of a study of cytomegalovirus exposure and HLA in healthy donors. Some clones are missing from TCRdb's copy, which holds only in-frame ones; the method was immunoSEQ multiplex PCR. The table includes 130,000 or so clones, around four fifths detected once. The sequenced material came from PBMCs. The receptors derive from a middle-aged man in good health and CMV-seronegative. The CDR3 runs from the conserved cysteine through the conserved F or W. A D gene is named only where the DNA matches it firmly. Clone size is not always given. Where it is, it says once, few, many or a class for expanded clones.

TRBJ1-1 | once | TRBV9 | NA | CASSVGGGMNTEAFF
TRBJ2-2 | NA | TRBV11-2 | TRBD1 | CASSDSDREVTGELFF
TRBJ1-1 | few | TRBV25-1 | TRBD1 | CASSERQGSNTEAFF
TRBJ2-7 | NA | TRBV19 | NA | CASSISSRRVSYEQYF
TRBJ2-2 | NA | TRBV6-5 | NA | CASSYGTLNTGELFF
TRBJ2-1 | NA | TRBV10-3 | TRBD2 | CAISESVGGASYNEQFF
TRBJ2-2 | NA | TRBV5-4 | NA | CASTERVATNTGELFF
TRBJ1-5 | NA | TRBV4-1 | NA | CASSQDGDPQHF
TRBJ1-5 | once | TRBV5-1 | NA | CASSTDSNQPQHF
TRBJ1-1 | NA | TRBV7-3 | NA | CASSLRGAMNTEAFF
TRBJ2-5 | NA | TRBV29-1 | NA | CSVSAGQETQYF
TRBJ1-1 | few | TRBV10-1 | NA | CASSESGGGKAFF
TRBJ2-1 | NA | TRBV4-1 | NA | CASSQDFRDSFYNEQFF
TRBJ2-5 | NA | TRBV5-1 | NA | CASSFYQETQYF
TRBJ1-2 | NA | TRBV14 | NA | CASSPPGTSYYGYTF
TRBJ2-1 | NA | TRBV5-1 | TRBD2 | CASSPLAVYNEQFF
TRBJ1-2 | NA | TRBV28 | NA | CASSPPTTTGFFSGYTF
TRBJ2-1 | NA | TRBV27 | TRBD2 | CASSWGGSSSYNEQFF
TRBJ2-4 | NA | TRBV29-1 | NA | CSVVPPGIMDSQYF
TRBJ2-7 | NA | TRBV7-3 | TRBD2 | CASSSLAGPAYEQYF
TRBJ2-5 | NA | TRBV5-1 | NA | CASSLGQGGGQETQYF
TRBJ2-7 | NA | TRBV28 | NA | CASIKAGYEQYF
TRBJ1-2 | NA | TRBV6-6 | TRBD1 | CASLADRGLLSYGYTF
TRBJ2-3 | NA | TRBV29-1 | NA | CSVVGSGTDTQYF
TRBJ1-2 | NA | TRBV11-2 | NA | CASSLVWEGYGYTF